This T cell receptor beta chain was identified in a study of cytotoxic CD8 clonotypes in ibrutinib-treated CLL. Study context: Within the patient group, 11 were relapsed/refractory and roughly 14 treatment-naive, and about 17 were IGHV unmutated. Among the samples, the mean was roughly 280,000 productive templates and about 94,000 productive rearrangements.

V shed 0 bases, J shed 9 bases, and the junction held 8 bases outside the gene matches. Germline CDR1 ENHRY, CDR2 SYGVKD. The CDR3 sequence is 15 residues long. Whole-study findings and limits: For progressing versus sustained-remission patients, sampling times were not the same. Treatment left the uncommon public clonotypes either contracted or stable in frequency.

Method: immunoSEQ multiplex PCR; TCRdb's copy keeps in-frame clones and lacks some. Altogether about 76,000 clones are present, approximately 87% being singletons, with the ten largest covering around 37%. To note about this clone: No antigen is known for it.

The chain is built from TRBV10-3 and TRBJ2-1; 7 bases agree with TRBD2. The receptor's source is a human donor with chronic lymphocytic leukemia. The sample in question was PBMCs, obtained after 24 months of ibrutinib treatment. The CDR3 loop reads CAISESSGGTGEQFF. Here the CDR3 DNA reads TGTGCCATCAGTGAGTCTTCGGGGGGAACCGGTGAGCAGTTCTTC.